This T cell receptor (beta chain) was sequenced for a study of OX40 agonist ivuxolimab in advanced cancers. Here immunoSEQ multiplex PCR was the method, and the copy in TCRdb shows in-frame clones only, minus some. The table lists more than 60,000 clones, 80% to 90% of them singletons, with 3% to 4% in the top ten. Prior autoimmune disease or systemic immunosuppression barred patients. This clone was observed a single time. With 6 bases removed from V and 2 bases from J, the gap between germline ends came to 4 bases. This CDR3 region has 11 residues. Germline-derived CDR1 and CDR2 are MNHNY and SVGAGI (reference sequence).

The source of this sequence is an adult with an advanced solid tumor such as melanoma, head and neck, liver or kidney cancer. The source was CD4+ or CD8+ T cells sorted from blood, collected in a trial of the OX40 agonist ivuxolimab. The genes are TRBV6-6 and TRBJ2-5; D is undetermined. The DNA for the CDR3 is TGTGCCAGCAGCACACAAGAGACCCAGTACTTC. Translation: CASSTQETQYF.